Each of the 22 T cell receptor beta chains below was sequenced from the same sample in a study of cytotoxic CD8 clonotypes in ibrutinib-treated CLL. The method was immunoSEQ multiplex PCR; TCRdb's version includes in-frame clones alone and lacks a portion of them. The sample holds 150,000 to 250,000 clones, about 72% seen once. Sequences were derived from PBMCs, sampled after 24 months of ibrutinib treatment. The receptors originated from a human donor with chronic lymphocytic leukemia.

The V and J genes are TRBV5-1 and TRBJ1-1, with 7 nucleotides matching TRBD1. The CDR3 covers 13 residues. From germline, CDR1 is SGHRS and CDR2 YFSETQ. The V segment lost 1 base and the J segment 6 bases; nucleotides outside the gene matches: 3. CDR3 region: CASSLQGVAEAFF. The CDR3 nucleotides are TGCGCCAGCAGCTTGCAGGGGGTGGCTGAAGCTTTCTTT.

The chain couples TRBV9 to TRBJ2-1, with D perhaps matching TRBD2 (5 bases). Germline CDR1 and CDR2: SGDLS and YYNGEE. This CDR3 region has 15 residues. Trimming removed 3 bases at V and 7 bases at J, with 17 bases between. The CDR3 protein is CASSASGWAQNEQFF. The CDR3 bases are TGTGCCAGCAGCGCCTCGGGGTGGGCCCAGAATGAGCAGTTCTTC.

This clone was seen only a few times. The rearrangement uses TRBV10-3 and TRBJ2-3; D may be TRBD2 (5 bases). Between the trimmed V and J ends, which lost 3 bases and 0 bases, there was a span of 19 bases. Germline V gene sequence: CDR1 ENHRY, CDR2 SYGVKD. The CDR3 has 18 amino acids. The DNA of the CDR3 is TGTGCCATCAGTGACTCCTCGCGGGCCCGGATAAGCACAGATACGCAGTATTTT. Its protein product is CAISDSSRARISTDTQYF.

The chain joins TRBV19 to TRBJ2-3; D possibly matches TRBD1 or TRBD2 (5 bases each). This CDR3 has 15 residues. Trimming left V 7 bases short and J 1 base short, with 15 bases between. Germline CDR1 LNHDA, CDR2 SQIVND (reference sequence). CDR3 protein: CASTVRGPRTDTQYF. The CDR3 coding sequence is TGTGCCAGTACCGTGAGGGGCCCTCGCACAGATACGCAGTATTTT. The whole variable domain, filled in from reference TRBV19 and TRBJ2-3, reads DGGITQSPKYLFRKEGQNVTLSCEQNLNHDAMYWYRQDPGQGLRLIYYSQIVNDFQKGDIAEGYSVSREKKESFPLTVTSAQKNPTAFYLCASTVRGPRTDTQYFGPGTRLTVL.

The chain employs TRBV10-2 and TRBJ2-5; D gene unclear. V was cut by 5 bases and J by 2 bases, with 15 bases left in between. The CDR3 loop spans 15 amino acids. The V gene's germline CDR1 is WSHSY and CDR2 SAAADI. The chain's CDR3 is CASSRRNTRQETQYF. CDR3 bases: TGCGCCAGCAGTCGACGTAATACGAGACAAGAGACCCAGTACTTC.

This chain connects TRBV5-4 to TRBJ2-7; 7 bases map to TRBD1. Germline CDR1 SGHNT, CDR2 YYREEE (reference sequence). V was pared by 4 bases and J by 2 bases, with 6 bases of the junction left unmatched. The CDR3 totals 14 residues. The CDR3 protein is CASSLTGDAYEQYF. The CDR3 coding sequence is TGTGCCAGCAGCCTCACAGGGGACGCCTACGAGCAGTACTTC.

This clone appeared a few times. The rearrangement links TRBV9 to TRBJ2-5; D is unclear. The V gene lost 1 base and the J gene lost 1 base, with 5 bases spanning the gap. The CDR3 has 13 residues. Per the germline V gene, CDR1 is SGDLS and CDR2 is YYNGEE. DNA of the CDR3: TGTGCCAGCAGCGTACGTTCCCAAGAGACCCAGTACTTC. Translation: CASSVRSQETQYF.

This clone was seen only once. This chain links TRBV4-1 with TRBJ2-3; D might be TRBD2 (6 bases). CDR1 and CDR2 from the germline V gene are MGHRA and YSYEKL. Trimming left V 5 bases short and J 1 base short, with 13 bases between. The CDR3 runs 15 residues. Here the CDR3 reads CASSEVWGGTDTQYF. For the CDR3, the DNA is TGCGCCAGCAGCGAAGTATGGGGGGGCACAGATACGCAGTATTTT.

In this sample, this clone turned up once. The J gene is TRBJ2-7, the V gene TRBV27; D remains unclear. The CDR3 consists of 15 residues. The germline V gene has CDR1 MNHEY and CDR2 SMNVEV (reference sequence). Trimming left V 2 bases short and J 2 bases short, with 13 bases between. The CDR3 region is CASSLAPSPAYEQYF. CDR3 DNA: TGTGCCAGCAGTTTAGCGCCTTCCCCAGCCTACGAGCAGTACTTC.

This chain joins TRBV27 and TRBJ2-7, with TRBD1 identical over 8 bases. This CDR3 region has 16 residues. The V segment lost 5 bases and the J segment 5 bases; nucleotides outside the gene matches: 14. CDR1 is MNHEY, CDR2 SMNVEV, per germline (reference sequence). The CDR3 coding sequence is TGTGCCAGCAGTCCCCTGGGACAGGTTCAGAATCACGAGCAGTACTTC. Translating it yields CASSPLGQVQNHEQYF.

The rearrangement joins TRBV5-1 to TRBJ2-7, with 7 bases lining up with TRBD1. Germline-derived CDR1 and CDR2 are SGHRS and YFSETQ. V dropped 1 base and J dropped 4; count of bases not matched to a gene: 5. The CDR3 is 14 amino acids. CDR3 sequence reads: CASSLSGQQYEQYF. The DNA for the CDR3 is TGCGCCAGCAGCTTGTCGGGACAGCAATACGAGCAGTACTTC.

The rearrangement uses TRBV4-1 and TRBJ2-7, with D possibly TRBD1 on 5 matching bases. Germline CDR1 and CDR2: MGHRA and YSYEKL. V lost 0 bases and J 2 bases, leaving 11 bases between the germline ends. The CDR3 runs to 15 residues. The CDR3 DNA follows: TGCGCCAGCAGCCAAGACCCACAGGCTACCTACGAGCAGTACTTC. Encoded protein: CASSQDPQATYEQYF.

This clone was seen a handful of times. V usage is TRBV7-2 and J usage is TRBJ2-5; 7 nucleotides agree with TRBD2. The CDR3 contains 15 residues. The trim removed 5 bases at V and 5 bases at J, leaving 11 bases unmatched. Germline lookup yields CDR1 SGHTA and CDR2 FQGNSA. The CDR3 DNA sequence: TGTGCCAGCAGCCCGCTACTAGCGTCATGGGAGACCCAGTACTTC. This gives the protein CASSPLLASWETQYF.

The J gene is TRBJ1-5, the V gene TRBV30; D is unclear. Trimming removed 2 bases at V and 4 bases at J, with 12 bases between. The germline gives CDR1 GTSNPN, CDR2 SVGIG (reference sequence). CDR3 length equals 14 residues. The CDR3 DNA reads TGTGCCTGGAGTTCCGGGGTTTGGAATCAGCCCCAGCATTTT. The encoded protein is CAWSSGVWNQPQHF.

The V call is TRBV6-1, the J call TRBJ1-5, with 10 nucleotides matching TRBD1. The V segment lost 8 bases and the J segment 7 bases; nucleotides outside the gene matches: 8. Germline assignment: CDR1 MNHNS and CDR2 SASEGT. The CDR3 loop spans 14 amino acids. The CDR3 DNA follows: TGTGCCAGCGCACGGGACAGGGGTTGGCAGCCCCAGCATTTT. This gives the protein CASARDRGWQPQHF.

J is TRBJ2-7 and V is TRBV7-8; 8 positions agree with TRBD1. This CDR3 has 21 residues. The germline gives CDR1 SGHVS, CDR2 FQNEAQ. V shed 1 base, J shed 0 bases, and the junction held 20 bases outside the gene matches. CDR3 loop: CASSLGGLGDRQLGISYEQYF. The CDR3 DNA is TGTGCCAGCAGCTTAGGAGGGCTCGGGGACAGGCAGTTAGGGATCTCCTACGAGCAGTACTTC.

This sequence joins TRBV6-6 and TRBJ1-2, with no clear D. Trimming pared 6 bases from V and 8 bases from J, leaving 16 bases between. Germline values: CDR1 MNHNY, CDR2 SVGAGI (reference sequence). This CDR3 has 13 residues. The CDR3 coding sequence is TGTGCCAGCAGCACTGGACCGGAGAGGGGCTACACCTTC. Translation: CASSTGPERGYTF.

The chain employs TRBV9 and TRBJ2-7, with TRBD1 identical over 9 bases. The V gene end was trimmed by 4 bases and the J gene end by 4 bases; junction bases not matched to a gene: 6. There are 14 residues in the CDR3. CDR1 and CDR2 (germline): SGDLS, YYNGEE. CDR3 region: CASSFGTGTYEQYF. In DNA form, the CDR3 reads TGTGCCAGCAGCTTCGGGACAGGGACTTACGAGCAGTACTTC.

The J gene is TRBJ2-3, the V gene TRBV11-2; 9 positions match TRBD2. V lost 1 base to trimming and J lost 7 bases; unmatched junction nucleotides: 12. Germline-derived CDR1 and CDR2 are SGHAT and FQNNGV. The length of the CDR3 is 17 residues. This CDR3 is CASSLGLSGSFANTQYF. In DNA, the CDR3 is TGTGCCAGCAGCTTAGGCCTTAGCGGGAGTTTCGCGAATACGCAGTATTTT. The entire variable domain, with the rest obtained from reference TRBV11-2 and TRBJ2-3, is as follows: EAGVAQSPRYKIIEKRQSVAFWCNPISGHATLYWYQQILGQGPKLLIQFQNNGVVDDSQLPKDRFSAERLKGVDSTLKIQPAKLEDSAVYLCASSLGLSGSFANTQYFGPGTRLTVL.

The rearrangement uses TRBV18 and TRBJ2-7; 7 bases map to TRBD1. CDR3 size: 14 residues. Germline values: CDR1 KGHSH, CDR2 LQKENI. The junction had 8 bases not matched to a gene; V was cut back by 4 bases and J by 5 bases. The CDR3: CASSQSYRGDEQYF. DNA for the CDR3: TGTGCCAGCTCACAAAGCTACAGGGGCGACGAGCAGTACTTC. Drawing the rest from reference TRBV18 and TRBJ2-7, the complete variable domain is NAGVMQNPRHLVRRRGQEARLRCSPMKGHSHVYWYRQLPEEGLKFMVYLQKENIIDESGMPKERFSAEFPKEGPSILRIQQVVRGDSAAYFCASSQSYRGDEQYFGPGTRLTVT.

This sequence joins TRBV4-3 and TRBJ2-1; D gene uncertain. This CDR3 is built from 14 residues. Deletions cut 3 bases from V and 12 bases from J, with 18 bases between. The germline gives CDR1 LGHNA, CDR2 YSLEER. CDR3 DNA: TGCGCCAGCAGCCAGGATAGGCGTTCGTGGGGGCAGTTCTTC. Translating it yields CASSQDRRSWGQFF.

This chain connects TRBV6-5 to TRBJ2-1; D possibly corresponds to TRBD2 (5 bases). The CDR3 length is 12 residues. Trimming removed 6 bases from V and 6 bases from J, with 9 bases in between. Per germline, CDR1 MNHEY and CDR2 SVGAGI. The CDR3: CASRRTSNEQFF. In nucleotides, the CDR3 is TGTGCCAGCAGACGCACTAGCAATGAGCAGTTCTTC.